One and the same sample provided the 10 T cell receptor beta chains below, sequenced in a study of Ad26.COV2.S vaccination and SARS-CoV-2 variants. TCRdb keeps only in-frame clones here, not all; method: immunoSEQ multiplex PCR. The table includes over 400,000 clones, 75% to 90% detected once. The treatment denotes: some 19 received Ad26.COV2.S at low or high dose, single or two shots; several received placebo; per-sample allocation not given. Sample collection was performed on day 63 after the first vaccine or placebo injection. The sample consisted of peripheral blood, taken in a trial of Ad26.COV2.S vaccine versus placebo. The source of these receptors is a person aged 18 to 65 who received the Ad26.COV2.S COVID-19 vaccine or a placebo.

The chain combines TRBV9 with TRBJ1-5; D is undetermined. CDR3 length: 14 residues. Looked up from germline, CDR1 is SGDLS and CDR2 is YYNGEE. The ends were cut back, 4 bases at V and 4 bases at J, with 12 bases in the middle. This chain's CDR3 is CASSPREGNQPQHF. CDR3 DNA: TGTGCCAGCAGCCCCCGGGAGGGTAATCAGCCCCAGCATTTT.

The rearrangement joins TRBV9 to TRBJ1-3; D is unclear. From germline, CDR1 is SGDLS and CDR2 YYNGEE. V dropped 4 bases and J dropped 4 bases, with 12 bases sitting between them. CDR3 length equals 14 residues. CDR3 loop: CASSPHEIGNTIYF. CDR3 nucleotides: TGTGCCAGCAGCCCCCATGAGATCGGAAACACCATATATTTT.

The chain has TRBV7-2 and TRBJ1-6; 7 bases line up with TRBD1. Germline CDR1 is SGHTA and CDR2 is FQGNSA. The junction had 12 bases not matched to a gene; V was cut back by 6 bases and J by 10 bases. The CDR3 runs to 15 residues. CDR3 amino acids: CASRDRQGGYSPLHF. CDR3 sequence (DNA): TGTGCCAGCAGGGACAGACAGGGAGGTTACTCACCCCTCCACTTT. Full variable domain (missing parts from reference TRBV7-2 and TRBJ1-6): GAGVSQSPSNKVTEKGKDVELRCDPISGHTALYWYRQSLGQGLEFLIYFQGNSAPDKSGLPSDRFSAERTGGSVSTLTIQRTQQEDSAVYLCASRDRQGGYSPLHFGNGTRLTVT.

The V gene is TRBV7-9, the J gene TRBJ2-3; maybe TRBD1 (6 bases). This CDR3 is 15 amino acids long. Germline lookup yields CDR1 SEHNR and CDR2 FQNEAQ (reference sequence). V was clipped by 5 bases and J by 4 bases, with 16 bases between them. The CDR3 DNA reads TGTGCCAGCAGCCAAAGGGGGTTACCCCCAGATACGCAGTATTTT. It encodes CASSQRGLPPDTQYF.

The chain is built from TRBV18 and TRBJ1-2; no clear D gene. CDR1 is KGHSH and CDR2 is LQKENI in the germline V gene. The V gene lost 3 bases and the J gene lost 4 bases, with 12 bases spanning the gap. The CDR3 extends over 14 amino acids. The CDR3 sequence is CASSPQDGRYGYTF. CDR3 nucleotides: TGTGCCAGCTCACCCCAGGACGGTCGCTATGGCTACACCTTC.

The rearrangement uses TRBV24-1 and TRBJ2-2, with D maybe TRBD1 (6 bases). Germline assignment: CDR1 KGHDR and CDR2 SFDVKD. V lost 0 bases and J 10 bases, leaving 20 bases between the germline ends. The CDR3 spans 17 residues. This chain's CDR3 is CATSDLGTGRMGEELFF. The CDR3 DNA is TGTGCCACCAGTGATTTGGGTACAGGGAGAATGGGGGAGGAGCTGTTTTTT.

In this sample, this clone turned up a few times. V usage is TRBV4-1 and J usage is TRBJ1-2, with D perhaps matching TRBD1 (6 bases). V lost 2 bases and J 5 bases, leaving 12 bases between the germline ends. Germline CDR1 MGHRA, CDR2 YSYEKL. The CDR3 is 14 residues long. CDR3 nucleotides: TGCGCCAGCAGCCAATTAACAGGGAGGTATGGCTACACCTTC. Translated: CASSQLTGRYGYTF.

V is TRBV2 and J is TRBJ1-6, with 10 positions matching TRBD1. This CDR3 region has 14 residues. J was trimmed by 9 bases and V by 6 bases; bases with no gene match: 5. Germline V lookup: CDR1 SNHLY, CDR2 FYNNEI. The DNA of the CDR3 is TGTGCCAGCAGAAGGACAGGGGGGAGTTCACCCCTCCACTTT. This gives the protein CASRRTGGSSPLHF.

This chain joins TRBV5-4 and TRBJ1-2; the D gene is possibly TRBD1 (5 bases). Germline lookup yields CDR1 SGHNT and CDR2 YYREEE (reference sequence). The V end was cut by 4 bases, the J end by 4 bases, with 17 bases between. This CDR3 comprises 15 residues. The CDR3 loop reads CASSALNEGAYGYTF. The DNA of the CDR3 is TGTGCCAGCAGCGCCCTGAATGAAGGGGCCTATGGCTACACCTTC.

The chain joins TRBV11-3 to TRBJ2-7; unclear D gene. Per germline, CDR1 SGHNT and CDR2 YENEEA. The CDR3 has 13 amino acids. V lost 1 base and J 6 bases, leaving 10 bases between the germline ends. The CDR3 DNA reads as TGTGCCAGCAGCTTAGGTCCTTCCCGCGAGCAGTACGTC. This gives the protein CASSLGPSREQYV.